This T cell receptor (beta chain) stems from a study of Graves' ophthalmopathy and Graves' hyperthyroidism. Remarks on this clonotype: Its matching antigen is unknown. This sequence may be a read error, since a much larger clone differs from it by one base. The conserved phenylalanine or tryptophan normally closing the CDR3 is absent here, so this likely arose from a read error.

Scientists amplified the TCR beta CDR3 regions from RNA transcripts. An initial RT-PCR round employing HTBI primers preceded a second-round multiplex PCR. Via MiXCR, TCRdb re-called the multiplex PCR reads, giving one row per CDR3 protein. The data contain around 660,000 distinct CDR3 sequences, about 41% of them singletons. This CDR3 spans 15 amino acids. The germline CDR1 and CDR2 sequences are SEHNR and FQNEAQ (reference sequence). V was shortened by 5 bases and J by 2 bases, with 15 bases between the two germline ends. Study outcomes and limitations: Blood also harbored most expanded thyroid clonotypes above 0.001 frequency. An 81.08% specificity and around 88% sensitivity were achieved by a 13-signature model that separated ophthalmopathy from stable hyperthyroidism.

The clonotype was recovered from an adult man with Graves' ophthalmopathy. The rearrangement joins TRBV7-9 to TRBJ1-2; D might be TRBD1 (6 bases). The sequenced material came from peripheral blood. As DNA, the CDR3 is TGTGCCAGCAGCCCTGAAGAGGGGGGGAACTATGGCTACACCCTC. It yields the protein CASSPEEGGNYGYTL.